This entry is about one TCR beta chain. There are 16 residues in the CDR3. Germline V CDR1 and CDR2: SGHKS, YYEKEE (reference sequence). After re-calling the 5' RACE reads, TCRdb lists one entry per CDR3 protein, DNA absent. This sample carries 300,000 to 400,000 distinct CDR3 sequences, with approximately 2.4% going to the ten biggest clones. The data stem from a study of monozygotic twins with inflammatory bowel disease. The sequence was collected from a human donor with ulcerative colitis or Crohn's disease, or a healthy co-twin of an affected twin (not recorded which). The chain couples TRBV5-5 to TRBJ2-2; TCRdb designates TRBD1, a call that cannot be tested without DNA. The sample comprised blood. The CDR3 spells CASSFLGPPNGGELFF.